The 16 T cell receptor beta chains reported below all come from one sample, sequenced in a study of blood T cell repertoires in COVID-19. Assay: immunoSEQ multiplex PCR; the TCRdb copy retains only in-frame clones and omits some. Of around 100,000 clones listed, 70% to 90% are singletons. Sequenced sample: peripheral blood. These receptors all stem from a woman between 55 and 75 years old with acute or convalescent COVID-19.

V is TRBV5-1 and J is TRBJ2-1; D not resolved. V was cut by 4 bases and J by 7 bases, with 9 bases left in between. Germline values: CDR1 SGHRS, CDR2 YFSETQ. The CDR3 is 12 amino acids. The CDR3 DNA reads TGCGCCAGCAGCATAACATCGAATGAGCAGTTCTTC. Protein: CASSITSNEQFF.

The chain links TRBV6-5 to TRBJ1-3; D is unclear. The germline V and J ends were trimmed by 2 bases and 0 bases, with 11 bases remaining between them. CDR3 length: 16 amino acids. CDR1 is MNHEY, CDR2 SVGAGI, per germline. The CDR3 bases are TGTGCCAGCAGTTACGCCAGGCCGACCTCTGGAAACACCATATATTTT. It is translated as CASSYARPTSGNTIYF.

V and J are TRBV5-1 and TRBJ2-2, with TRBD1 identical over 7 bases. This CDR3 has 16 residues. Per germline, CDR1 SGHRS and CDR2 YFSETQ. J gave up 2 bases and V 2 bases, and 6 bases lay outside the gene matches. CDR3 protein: CASSLQGLPNTGELFF. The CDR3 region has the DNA TGCGCCAGCAGCTTACAGGGGTTGCCTAACACCGGGGAGCTGTTTTTT.

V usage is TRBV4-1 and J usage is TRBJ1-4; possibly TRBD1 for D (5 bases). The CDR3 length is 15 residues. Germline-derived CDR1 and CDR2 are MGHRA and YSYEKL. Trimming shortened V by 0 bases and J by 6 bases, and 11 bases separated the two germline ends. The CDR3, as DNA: TGCGCCAGCAGCCAAGATACAGGCGGTTATGAAAAACTGTTTTTT. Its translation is CASSQDTGGYEKLFF.

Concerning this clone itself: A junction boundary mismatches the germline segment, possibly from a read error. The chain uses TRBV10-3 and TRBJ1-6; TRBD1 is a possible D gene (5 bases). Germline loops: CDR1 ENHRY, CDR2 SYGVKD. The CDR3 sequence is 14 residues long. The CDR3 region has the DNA TGTGCCATCAGGGAGTCAGGGCAGGGATCACCCCTCCACTTT. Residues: CAIRESGQGSPLHF.

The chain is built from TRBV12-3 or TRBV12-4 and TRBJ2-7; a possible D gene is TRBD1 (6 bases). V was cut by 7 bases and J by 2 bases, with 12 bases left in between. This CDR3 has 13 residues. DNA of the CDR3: TGTGCCAGCACTCTTGGGGGCCCCTACGAGCAGTACTTC. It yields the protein CASTLGGPYEQYF.

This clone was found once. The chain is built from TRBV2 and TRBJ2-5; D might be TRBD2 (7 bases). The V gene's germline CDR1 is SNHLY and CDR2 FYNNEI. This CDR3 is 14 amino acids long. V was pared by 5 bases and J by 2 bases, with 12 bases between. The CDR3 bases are TGTGCCAGCAGTCAAGGGGGGGGGCAAGAGACCCAGTACTTC. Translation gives CASSQGGGQETQYF.

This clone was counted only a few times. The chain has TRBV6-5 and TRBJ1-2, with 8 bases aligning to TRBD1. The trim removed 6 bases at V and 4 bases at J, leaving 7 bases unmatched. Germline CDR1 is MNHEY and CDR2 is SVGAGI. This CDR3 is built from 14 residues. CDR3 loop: CASRTGQGSYGYTF. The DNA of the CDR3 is TGTGCCAGCAGAACCGGACAGGGCTCCTATGGCTACACCTTC.

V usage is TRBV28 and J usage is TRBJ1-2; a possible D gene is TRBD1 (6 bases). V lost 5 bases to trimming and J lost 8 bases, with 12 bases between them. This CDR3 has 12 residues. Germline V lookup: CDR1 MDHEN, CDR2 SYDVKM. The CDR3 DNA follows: TGTGCCAGCAGTCCGGGGACATTGGGCTACACCTTC. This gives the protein CASSPGTLGYTF.

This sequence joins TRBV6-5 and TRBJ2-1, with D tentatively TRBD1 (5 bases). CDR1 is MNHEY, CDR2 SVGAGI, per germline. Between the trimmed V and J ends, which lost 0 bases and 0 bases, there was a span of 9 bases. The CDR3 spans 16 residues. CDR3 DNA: TGTGCCAGCAGTTACTCGGCAGGGCTCTCCTACAATGAGCAGTTCTTC. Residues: CASSYSAGLSYNEQFF.

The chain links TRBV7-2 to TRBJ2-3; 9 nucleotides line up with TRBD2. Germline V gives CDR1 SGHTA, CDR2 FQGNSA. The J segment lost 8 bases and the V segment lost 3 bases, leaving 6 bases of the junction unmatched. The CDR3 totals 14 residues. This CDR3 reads CASSLAGGLGTQYF. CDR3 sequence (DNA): TGTGCCAGCAGCTTGGCGGGAGGGTTGGGTACGCAGTATTTT.

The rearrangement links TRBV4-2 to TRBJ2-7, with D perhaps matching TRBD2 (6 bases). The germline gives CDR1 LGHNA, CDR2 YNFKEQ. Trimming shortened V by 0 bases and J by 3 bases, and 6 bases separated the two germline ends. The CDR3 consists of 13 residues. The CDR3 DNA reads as TGTGCCAGCAGCCAAGAGGGAGGCTACGAGCAGTACTTC. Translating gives CASSQEGGYEQYF.

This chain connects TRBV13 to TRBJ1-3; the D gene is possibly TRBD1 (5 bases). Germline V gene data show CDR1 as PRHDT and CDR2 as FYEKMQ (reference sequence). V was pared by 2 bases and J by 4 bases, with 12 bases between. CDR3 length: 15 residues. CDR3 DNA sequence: TGTGCCAGCAGCTTAAGGGGTCGAGTCGGAAACACCATATATTTT. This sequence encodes CASSLRGRVGNTIYF.

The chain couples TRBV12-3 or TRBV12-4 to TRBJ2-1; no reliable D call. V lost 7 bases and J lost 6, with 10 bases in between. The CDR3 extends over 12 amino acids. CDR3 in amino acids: CASTLRVNEQFF. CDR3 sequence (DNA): TGTGCCAGCACCCTACGGGTCAATGAGCAGTTCTTC.

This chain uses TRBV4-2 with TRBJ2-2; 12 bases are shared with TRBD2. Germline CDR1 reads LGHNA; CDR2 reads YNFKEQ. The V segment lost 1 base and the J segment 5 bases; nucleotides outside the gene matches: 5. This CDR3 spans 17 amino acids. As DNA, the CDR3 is TGTGCCAGCAGCCAAGGACTAGCGGGAGAACGGACCGGGGAGCTGTTTTTT. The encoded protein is CASSQGLAGERTGELFF.

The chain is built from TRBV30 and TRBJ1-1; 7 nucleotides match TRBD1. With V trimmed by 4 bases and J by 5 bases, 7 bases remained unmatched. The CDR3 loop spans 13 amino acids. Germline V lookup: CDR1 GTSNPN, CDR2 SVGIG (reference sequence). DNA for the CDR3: TGTGCCTGGAACTCGGCAGGGGGGACTGAAGCTTTCTTT. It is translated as CAWNSAGGTEAFF.